One and the same sample provided the 32 T cell receptor beta chains below, sequenced in a study of Graves' ophthalmopathy and Graves' hyperthyroidism. RNA transcripts provided the template for amplifying TCR beta CDR3 regions. First-round RT-PCR relied on HTBI primers, and a second-round multiplex PCR came next. TCRdb reanalysed the multiplex PCR reads using MiXCR and keeps one entry per CDR3 protein. This table has about 380,000 distinct CDR3 sequences, 15% to 17% appearing once. The sample comprised peripheral blood. These receptor sequences come from a woman aged 18 to 35 with stable Graves' hyperthyroidism.

This clonotype was observed many times. The CDR3 is CSARPGQGLNTEAFF. CDR3 nucleotides: TGCAGTGCTAGGCCGGGACAGGGTTTGAACACTGAAGCTTTCTTT. V gene TRBV20-1 combines with J gene TRBJ1-1, with 9 bases identical to TRBD1. The CDR3 totals 15 residues. J lost 0 bases, V lost 3 bases, and 5 bases had no gene match. Per germline, CDR1 DFQATT and CDR2 SNEGSKA (reference sequence).

This clonotype was counted at least ten times. The genes are TRBV20-1 and TRBJ1-5; 8 bases match TRBD1. The germline CDR1 and CDR2 sequences are DFQATT and SNEGSKA (reference sequence). The CDR3 totals 15 residues. V was clipped by 6 bases and J by 5 bases; unmatched bases: 12. As DNA, the CDR3 is TGCAGTGCGAAAACCGGGACAGGAGGGGATCAGCCCCAGCATTTT. This encodes CSAKTGTGGDQPQHF.

This clonotype has ten or more counts. The chain carries TRBV20-1 and TRBJ1-2, with 7 bases identical to TRBD1. This CDR3 has 13 amino acids. CDR1 and CDR2 (germline): DFQATT, SNEGSKA (reference sequence). The V gene end was trimmed by 5 bases and the J gene end by 0 bases; junction bases not matched to a gene: 3. The CDR3 DNA reads TGCAGTGCTTACAGGGGCGCTAACTATGGCTACACCTTC. Translation: CSAYRGANYGYTF.

This clonotype occurred a few times. The chain recombines TRBV15 with TRBJ2-5; D remains unclear. V was clipped by 0 bases and J by 5 bases, with 10 bases between them. Germline V gives CDR1 LNHNV, CDR2 YYDKDF (reference sequence). This CDR3 has 14 residues. In DNA, the CDR3 is TGTGCCACCAGCAGAGATCGTCCTCGGGAGACCCAGTACTTC. Translating it yields CATSRDRPRETQYF.

This clonotype was counted ten times or more. V gene TRBV6-5 combines with J gene TRBJ1-2; D perhaps matches TRBD1 (5 bases). V was pared by 0 bases and J by 3 bases, with 14 bases between. CDR3 length: 16 residues. Per germline, CDR1 MNHEY and CDR2 SVGAGI. For the CDR3, the DNA is TGTGCCAGCAGTTACTCGCTAAGGGGCTGGGACTATGGCTACACCTTC. Protein: CASSYSLRGWDYGYTF.

This chain joins TRBV12-3 or TRBV12-4 and TRBJ1-1; 9 bases are a match to TRBD1. This CDR3 comprises 15 residues. V was pared by 4 bases and J by 5 bases, with 8 bases of the junction left unmatched. CDR3 protein: CASSSAGTGTTEAFF. As DNA, the CDR3 is TGTGCCAGCAGTTCGGCCGGGACAGGGACGACTGAAGCTTTCTTT.

The table lists this clonotype with many counts. The V and J genes are TRBV2 and TRBJ1-5; unclear D gene. This CDR3 is 15 amino acids long. With 5 bases removed from V and 2 bases from J, the gap between germline ends came to 13 bases. CDR1 is SNHLY and CDR2 is FYNNEI in the germline V gene. The CDR3 DNA follows: TGTGCCAGCAGTCCGGGCGGGATGGGCAATCAGCCCCAGCATTTT. Protein: CASSPGGMGNQPQHF.

The J gene is TRBJ2-5, the V gene TRBV5-1; the match to TRBD1 covers 10 bases. The CDR3 is 16 amino acids. From germline, CDR1 is SGHRS and CDR2 YFSETQ. V lost 0 bases to trimming and J lost 4 bases; unmatched junction nucleotides: 6. CDR3 DNA sequence: TGCGCCAGCAGCTTGGGCTCGACAGGGGGCGTAGAGACCCAGTACTTC. It specifies CASSLGSTGGVETQYF.

This clonotype was detected ten times or more. The chain employs TRBV5-1 and TRBJ1-1, with D possibly being TRBD1 (5 bases). The V end was cut by 0 bases, the J end by 11 bases, with 20 bases between. This CDR3 comprises 15 residues. CDR1 and CDR2 from the germline V gene are SGHRS and YFSETQ. This CDR3 is CASSLGHGGGGAAFF. For the CDR3, the DNA is TGCGCCAGCAGCTTGGGTCATGGGGGAGGCGGAGCGGCTTTCTTT.

Ten or more counts support this clonotype. The rearrangement joins TRBV11-1 to TRBJ2-7, with 9 positions matching TRBD1. The germline gives CDR1 SGHAT, CDR2 FQDESV (reference sequence). The J segment lost 7 bases and the V segment lost 2 bases, leaving 15 bases of the junction unmatched. The CDR3 runs 17 residues. This chain's CDR3 is CASSLTGQGPPRGEQYF. CDR3 DNA: TGTGCCAGCAGCTTAACGGGACAGGGCCCTCCGAGGGGGGAGCAGTACTTC.

This clonotype has at least ten counts. V usage is TRBV20-1 and J usage is TRBJ2-7, with 11 bases matching TRBD1. V gave up 7 bases and J gave up 5 bases; unmatched junction bases: 7. The CDR3 is made up of 13 amino acids. Germline V gene data show CDR1 as DFQATT and CDR2 as SNEGSKA (reference sequence). The CDR3 loop reads CSVRTGGVHEQYF. The CDR3, as DNA: TGCAGTGTTAGGACAGGGGGCGTCCACGAGCAGTACTTC.

The table lists this clonotype with many counts. The J gene is TRBJ1-1, the V gene TRBV12-3 or TRBV12-4; possibly TRBD1 for D (5 bases). The CDR3 is 14 residues long. Trimming stripped 6 bases from V and 4 bases from J, with 15 bases between. The CDR3 DNA reads as TGTGCCAGCAGCCGAAGGGGCGAGGGCACTGAAGCTTTCTTT. Translated, it gives CASSRRGEGTEAFF.

Note on this clonotype: A single base separates this from a much larger clone, so it may be a read error. J is TRBJ1-1 and V is TRBV12-3 or TRBV12-4; unclear D gene. This CDR3 comprises 12 residues. CDR3 sequence reads: CTSSFGATEAFF. The CDR3 bases are TGTACCAGCAGTTTTGGCGCGACTGAAGCTTTCTTT.

V gene TRBV6-1 combines with J gene TRBJ2-6; no definite D call. CDR1 and CDR2 from the germline V gene are MNHNS and SASEGT. Trimming left V 6 bases short and J 0 bases short, with 18 bases between. The CDR3 has 18 amino acids. CDR3 DNA: TGTGCCAGCAGGGAAAACCCGTACTACATCTCTGGGGCCAACGTCCTGACTTTC. Translation gives CASRENPYYISGANVLTF.

In its sample, this clonotype was seen many times. The chain links TRBV6-5 to TRBJ1-2, with D tentatively TRBD1 (6 bases). The CDR3 spans 13 residues. V lost 7 bases and J 5 bases, leaving 14 bases between the germline ends. CDR1 is MNHEY, CDR2 SVGAGI, per germline. The CDR3 is CASITSQGYGYTF. The CDR3 region has the DNA TGTGCCAGCATTACCTCACAGGGTTATGGCTACACCTTC.

This clonotype came up many times. This chain links TRBV20-1 with TRBJ2-5, with D perhaps assigned TRBD1 or TRBD2 (5 bases each). The V end lost 2 bases, the J end lost 4 bases, and 14 bases lay between the germline ends. The germline gives CDR1 DFQATT, CDR2 SNEGSKA (reference sequence). The CDR3 totals 14 residues. As DNA, the CDR3 is TGCAGTGCTAGACCCGGGGCCGGCGCAGAGACCCAGTACTTC. Its protein product is CSARPGAGAETQYF.

J is TRBJ2-3 and V is TRBV24-1, with D possibly being TRBD1 (6 bases). Per the germline V gene, CDR1 is KGHDR and CDR2 is SFDVKD. The V gene lost 3 bases and the J gene lost 1 base, with 10 bases spanning the gap. This CDR3 region has 15 residues. The CDR3 nucleotides are TGTGCCACCAGTGATCCTCGACAGGGCACAGATACGCAGTATTTT. It translates to CATSDPRQGTDTQYF.

This clonotype was counted ten times or more. The V and J genes are TRBV20-1 and TRBJ1-5, with D uncertain. V shed 5 bases and J shed 4 bases, with 18 bases lying between them. CDR1 is DFQATT and CDR2 is SNEGSKA in the germline V gene (reference sequence). There are 15 residues in the CDR3. The CDR3 DNA is TGCAGTGCTGTGCCGTTCGTTCGGCAGAATCAGCCCCAGCATTTT. Its translation: CSAVPFVRQNQPQHF.

This clonotype occurred many times. This chain connects TRBV6-1 to TRBJ2-7; TRBD2 is a possible D gene (6 bases). V was clipped by 3 bases and J by 0 bases, with 9 bases between them. CDR1 MNHNS and CDR2 SASEGT come from the germline V gene. The CDR3 sequence is 14 residues long. The CDR3 DNA follows: TGTGCCAGCAGTGAGGCGGGGAACTCCTACGAGCAGTACTTC. This sequence encodes CASSEAGNSYEQYF.

This clonotype was observed at least ten times. The CDR3 loop is CASTPLRMGNTEAFF. The CDR3, as DNA: TGTGCCAGCACCCCCCTAAGGATGGGGAACACTGAAGCTTTCTTT. The rearrangement joins TRBV6-1 to TRBJ1-1; D gene ambiguous. The germline V and J ends were trimmed by 7 bases and 1 base, with 16 bases remaining between them. Germline V gene lookup returns CDR1 MNHNS and CDR2 SASEGT. The CDR3 runs 15 residues.

The CDR3 DNA reads TGTGCCAGCAGCTACTCGGGACAGGGCGGAACTGAAGCTTTCTTT. Protein: CASSYSGQGGTEAFF. The chain joins TRBV12-3 or TRBV12-4 to TRBJ1-1; 9 bases are shared with TRBD1. This CDR3 is 15 amino acids long. V lost 6 bases, J lost 5 bases, and 10 bases stayed unmatched.

The chain has TRBV5-1 and TRBJ1-6, with 10 bases aligning to TRBD1. Germline CDR1 SGHRS, CDR2 YFSETQ. The CDR3 extends over 19 amino acids. V shed 4 bases, J shed 0 bases, and the junction held 10 bases outside the gene matches. CDR3 protein: CASSRGQGIPFSYNSPLHF. CDR3 nucleotides: TGCGCCAGCAGCCGGGGACAGGGGATTCCGTTCTCCTATAATTCACCCCTCCACTTT.

This clonotype was seen at least ten times. A much bigger clone sits one base away, suggesting this may be a read error. The rearrangement joins TRBV2 to TRBJ1-2; 11 bases fit TRBD1. CDR3 size: 14 residues. Germline V gene sequence: CDR1 SNHLY, CDR2 FYNNEI. V dropped 4 bases and J dropped 2; count of bases not matched to a gene: 0. The CDR3 DNA is TGTGCCAGCAGTGGGGACAGGGGGAACTATGGCTACACCTTC. The encoded protein is CASSGDRGNYGYTF.

Ten or more counts support this clonotype. The V gene is TRBV6-2 or TRBV6-3, the J gene TRBJ1-1, with D unclear. Trimming shortened V by 7 bases and J by 7 bases, and 10 bases separated the two germline ends. This CDR3 is built from 11 residues. Germline V CDR1 and CDR2: MNHEY, SVGEGT. The CDR3 bases are TGTGCCAGCAAAATTCGAGGTGAAGCTTTCTTT. Its protein is CASKIRGEAFF.

This clonotype appeared many times. The chain joins TRBV7-8 to TRBJ2-6; 7 bases are shared with TRBD1. This CDR3 has 16 amino acids. Germline V lookup: CDR1 SGHVS, CDR2 FQNEAQ. The V gene end was trimmed by 7 bases and the J gene end by 4 bases; junction bases not matched to a gene: 10. CDR3 DNA: TGTGCCAGCACCCCAAGACAGGGTGCAGGGGCCAACGTCCTGACTTTC. It specifies CASTPRQGAGANVLTF.

This clonotype showed up many times. For the CDR3, the DNA is TGCGCCAGCAGCTTGGACGCCGGCAACACTGAAGCTTTCTTT. Translated: CASSLDAGNTEAFF. V and J are TRBV5-1 and TRBJ1-1; D ambiguous. With 0 bases removed from V and 2 bases from J, the gap between germline ends came to 8 bases. Germline CDR1 SGHRS, CDR2 YFSETQ. The CDR3 extends over 14 amino acids. Based on the CDR3 plus reference TRBV5-1 and TRBJ1-1, the full variable domain is KAGVTQTPRYLIKTRGQQVTLSCSPISGHRSVSWYQQTPGQGLQFLFEYFSETQRNKGNFPGRFSGRQFSNSRSEMNVSTLELGDSALYLCASSLDAGNTEAFFGQGTRLTVV.

The V and J genes are TRBV2 and TRBJ2-7, with D perhaps TRBD1 (6 bases). The CDR3 spans 13 residues. Trimming stripped 6 bases from V and 4 bases from J, with 13 bases between. Germline values: CDR1 SNHLY, CDR2 FYNNEI. CDR3 DNA: TGTGCCAGCAGGCCGGGACACCATTACGAGCAGTACTTC. It translates to CASRPGHHYEQYF.

This clonotype was seen a handful of times. Given a much more abundant clone one base away, this may be a read error. This rearrangement joins TRBV12-3 or TRBV12-4 to TRBJ2-2; weak D call: TRBD2 (5 bases). With 2 bases removed from V and 6 bases from J, the gap between germline ends came to 16 bases. The CDR3 sequence is 16 residues long. The chain's CDR3 is CASSLRFGGGAGELFF. For the CDR3, the DNA is TGTGCCAGCAGTTTAAGGTTTGGAGGTGGCGCCGGGGAGCTGTTTTTT.

This clonotype was seen many times. The V and J genes are TRBV25-1 and TRBJ2-7; perhaps D is TRBD1 or TRBD2 (5 bases each). With 4 bases removed from V and 3 bases from J, the gap between germline ends came to 16 bases. This CDR3 is 15 amino acids long. Germline lookup yields CDR1 MGHDK and CDR2 SYGVNS. The DNA for the CDR3 is TGTGCCAGCAGTGCGCACGGGACGGGGAACTACGAGCAGTACTTC. This gives the protein CASSAHGTGNYEQYF.

The chain combines TRBV20-1 with TRBJ2-5, with TRBD1 matching 8 bases. The ends lost 0 bases at V and 4 bases at J; junction bases unmatched: 7. The CDR3 length is 15 residues. Germline assignment: CDR1 DFQATT and CDR2 SNEGSKA (reference sequence). Here the CDR3 DNA reads TGCAGTGCTAGAGACCAGGGGGCTTGGCGAGAGACCCAGTACTTC. Translated: CSARDQGAWRETQYF.

The chain combines TRBV29-1 with TRBJ2-5; D ambiguous. V was shortened by 4 bases and J by 2 bases, with 5 bases between the two germline ends. CDR1 is SQVTM and CDR2 is ANQGSEA in the germline V gene. The CDR3 loop spans 11 amino acids. The DNA for the CDR3 is TGCAGCGTTGGTGTTCAAGAGACCCAGTACTTC. Translating it yields CSVGVQETQYF. The variable domain in full, with the rest retrieved from reference TRBV29-1 and TRBJ2-5, is SAVISQKPSRDICQRGTSLTIQCQVDSQVTMMFWYRQQPGQSLTLIATANQGSEATYESGFVIDKFPISRPNLTFSTLTVSNMSPEDSSIYLCSVGVQETQYFGPGTRLLVL.

J is TRBJ2-5 and V is TRBV12-3 or TRBV12-4, with unresolved D. V shed 2 bases and J shed 2 bases, with 9 bases lying between them. This CDR3 comprises 14 residues. The DNA for the CDR3 is TGTGCCAGCAGTTTATCAAACCGACAAGAGACCCAGTACTTC. This sequence encodes CASSLSNRQETQYF.